Listed below are T cell receptor beta chains from one sample, sequenced in a study of blood T cell repertoires in COVID-19. Produced via immunoSEQ multiplex PCR; TCRdb's table is partial and in-frame only. The sample comprises 110,000 or so clones, around 83% of which are singletons, and under 4% rests with the top ten. The specimen was peripheral blood. The source is a man aged 40-55 years with acute or convalescent COVID-19. CDR3s include the opening cysteine and the closing phenylalanine or tryptophan. D genes are given only for firm matches. Not all rows give a size; the values are once, few, many and, for expanded clones, a class.

abundance: -; v_gene: TRBV18; d_gene: -; j_gene: TRBJ1-1; CDR3aa: CASSPSGLGTEAFF; CDR3nt: TGTGCCAGCTCACCATCAGGGTTGGGGACTGAAGCTTTCTTT
abundance: once; v_gene: TRBV15; d_gene: -; j_gene: TRBJ1-4; CDR3aa: CATSRARGAGEKLFF; CDR3nt: TGTGCCACCAGCAGAGCTCGGGGGGCGGGTGAAAAACTGTTTTTT
abundance: -; v_gene: TRBV6-5; d_gene: TRBD1; j_gene: TRBJ1-2; CDR3aa: CASGQGAVRGYTF; CDR3nt: TGTGCCAGTGGACAGGGGGCAGTTCGTGGCTACACCTTC
abundance: -; v_gene: TRBV27; d_gene: -; j_gene: TRBJ1-1; CDR3aa: CASSLSRYTEAFF; CDR3nt: TGTGCCAGCAGTTTATCCCGGTACACTGAAGCTTTCTTT
abundance: -; v_gene: TRBV30; d_gene: TRBD1; j_gene: TRBJ2-6; CDR3aa: CALIDRGTGANVLTF; CDR3nt: TGTGCCTTGATAGACAGGGGGACAGGGGCCAACGTCCTGACTTTC
abundance: -; v_gene: TRBV5-1; d_gene: -; j_gene: TRBJ1-4; CDR3aa: CASSFRSMGAVDEKLFF; CDR3nt: TGCGCCAGCAGCTTTAGGTCCATGGGGGCGGTGGATGAAAAACTGTTTTTT
abundance: -; v_gene: TRBV4-3; d_gene: TRBD1; j_gene: TRBJ2-6; CDR3aa: CASSQDRDRSSGANVLTF; CDR3nt: TGCGCCAGCAGCCAAGATCGGGACAGGAGCTCTGGGGCCAACGTCCTGACTTTC
abundance: few; v_gene: TRBV7-2; d_gene: TRBD1; j_gene: TRBJ1-5; CDR3aa: CASSSASNRGRNQPQHF; CDR3nt: TGTGCCAGCAGCTCCGCCTCTAACAGGGGGCGGAATCAGCCCCAGCATTTT
abundance: -; v_gene: TRBV20-1; d_gene: -; j_gene: TRBJ2-7; CDR3aa: CSAQKETQYF; CDR3nt: TGCAGTGCCCAGAAGGAGACGCAGTACTTC
abundance: -; v_gene: TRBV2; d_gene: TRBD2; j_gene: TRBJ2-7; CDR3aa: CASRGGATYEQYF; CDR3nt: TGTGCCAGCAGGGGAGGGGCCACCTACGAGCAGTACTTC
abundance: -; v_gene: TRBV5-8; d_gene: TRBD2; j_gene: TRBJ2-5; CDR3aa: CASSYHGLAGAPHETQYF; CDR3nt: TGTGCCAGCAGCTACCATGGACTAGCGGGGGCCCCCCACGAGACCCAGTACTTC
abundance: -; v_gene: TRBV5-1; d_gene: -; j_gene: TRBJ1-6; CDR3aa: CASRQGYNSPLHF; CDR3nt: TGCGCCAGCAGGCAGGGTTATAATTCACCCCTCCACTTT
abundance: -; v_gene: TRBV7-9; d_gene: TRBD2; j_gene: TRBJ2-4; CDR3aa: CASSGHSGTRVPKNIQYF; CDR3nt: TGTGCCAGCAGCGGCCACTCCGGGACTAGGGTTCCCAAAAACATTCAGTACTTC
abundance: -; v_gene: TRBV27; d_gene: -; j_gene: TRBJ2-6; CDR3aa: CASSFSWTAGANVLTF; CDR3nt: TGTGCCAGCAGTTTTTCTTGGACAGCTGGGGCCAACGTCCTGACTTTC
abundance: -; v_gene: TRBV29-1; d_gene: -; j_gene: TRBJ2-5; CDR3aa: CSVDQVSPAETQYF; CDR3nt: TGCAGCGTTGATCAGGTCTCCCCGGCAGAGACCCAGTACTTC
abundance: -; v_gene: TRBV18; d_gene: -; j_gene: TRBJ1-2; CDR3aa: CASSLADGSYGYTF; CDR3nt: TGTGCCAGCTCACTAGCCGACGGATCCTATGGCTACACCTTC
abundance: -; v_gene: TRBV19; d_gene: -; j_gene: TRBJ1-2; CDR3aa: CASSIDGGSKGYTF; CDR3nt: TGTGCCAGTAGTATAGACGGGGGATCTAAAGGCTACACCTTC
abundance: -; v_gene: TRBV2; d_gene: TRBD1; j_gene: TRBJ1-4; CDR3aa: CASSASLGQGYEKLFF; CDR3nt: TGTGCCAGCAGCGCCAGTCTGGGACAGGGGTATGAAAAACTGTTTTTT
abundance: -; v_gene: TRBV6-2/TRBV6-3; d_gene: -; j_gene: TRBJ2-4; CDR3aa: CASSYAELAKNIQYF; CDR3nt: TGTGCCAGCAGTTACGCGGAGCTAGCCAAAAACATTCAGTACTTC
abundance: -; v_gene: TRBV6-2/TRBV6-3; d_gene: -; j_gene: TRBJ2-6; CDR3aa: CASSYLAGANVLTF; CDR3nt: TGTGCCAGCAGTTACTTAGCTGGGGCCAACGTCCTGACTTTC
abundance: -; v_gene: TRBV7-8; d_gene: -; j_gene: TRBJ2-7; CDR3aa: CASSFLQFSGEQYF; CDR3nt: TGTGCCAGCAGCTTCCTGCAGTTTTCGGGCGAGCAGTACTTC
abundance: -; v_gene: TRBV2; d_gene: -; j_gene: TRBJ1-2; CDR3aa: CASIQGYGYTF; CDR3nt: TGTGCCAGCATTCAGGGCTATGGCTACACCTTC
abundance: -; v_gene: TRBV19; d_gene: -; j_gene: TRBJ2-1; CDR3aa: CASSIDRGVSSSYNEQFF; CDR3nt: TGTGCCAGTAGTATAGATAGAGGAGTCTCGAGCTCCTACAATGAGCAGTTCTTC
abundance: -; v_gene: TRBV5-1; d_gene: -; j_gene: TRBJ2-3; CDR3aa: CASSWGPGKGGTDTQYF; CDR3nt: TGCGCCAGCAGCTGGGGGCCAGGAAAGGGGGGCACAGATACGCAGTATTTT
abundance: -; v_gene: TRBV7-9; d_gene: TRBD1; j_gene: TRBJ2-7; CDR3aa: CASSSSGQVPYEQYF; CDR3nt: TGTGCCAGCAGCTCCTCCGGACAGGTCCCCTACGAGCAGTACTTC
abundance: -; v_gene: TRBV6-5; d_gene: -; j_gene: TRBJ1-4; CDR3aa: CASRRGGAGEKLFF; CDR3nt: TGTGCCAGCAGACGGGGGGGTGCCGGTGAAAAACTGTTTTTT
abundance: -; v_gene: TRBV7-2; d_gene: TRBD2; j_gene: TRBJ2-5; CDR3aa: CASSLMKLAGGPGETQYF; CDR3nt: TGTGCCAGCAGCTTAATGAAGCTAGCGGGGGGGCCGGGGGAGACCCAGTACTTC
abundance: once; v_gene: TRBV2; d_gene: -; j_gene: TRBJ1-1; CDR3aa: CASLRNRESTEAFF; CDR3nt: TGTGCCAGCTTACGAAACAGGGAATCCACTGAAGCTTTCTTT
abundance: once; v_gene: TRBV9; d_gene: -; j_gene: TRBJ2-3; CDR3aa: CASSATDSSTDTQYF; CDR3nt: TGTGCCAGCAGCGCGACAGATAGTTCAACAGATACGCAGTATTTT
abundance: -; v_gene: TRBV7-8; d_gene: -; j_gene: TRBJ2-7; CDR3aa: CASSFTAGPSYEQYF; CDR3nt: TGTGCCAGCAGCTTCACCGCGGGGCCCTCCTACGAGCAGTACTTC
abundance: few; v_gene: TRBV10-3; d_gene: TRBD1; j_gene: TRBJ1-1; CDR3aa: CATTGAGVNTEAFF; CDR3nt: TGTGCCACCACAGGGGCTGGGGTGAACACTGAAGCTTTCTTT
abundance: -; v_gene: TRBV4-2; d_gene: TRBD1; j_gene: TRBJ1-2; CDR3aa: CASSQSHRGTNYGYTF; CDR3nt: TGTGCCAGCAGCCAATCACACAGGGGGACTAACTATGGCTACACCTTC
abundance: -; v_gene: TRBV27; d_gene: -; j_gene: TRBJ1-2; CDR3aa: CASSPHGGYGYTF; CDR3nt: TGTGCCAGCAGTCCACACGGAGGGTACGGCTACACCTTC
abundance: few; v_gene: TRBV2; d_gene: -; j_gene: TRBJ1-2; CDR3aa: CASSESSYGYTF; CDR3nt: TGTGCCAGCAGTGAGTCGTCCTATGGCTACACCTTC
abundance: -; v_gene: TRBV5-1; d_gene: TRBD1; j_gene: TRBJ1-1; CDR3aa: CASGQGANTEAFF; CDR3nt: TGCGCCAGCGGACAGGGCGCGAACACTGAAGCTTTCTTT
abundance: few; v_gene: TRBV6-5; d_gene: TRBD1; j_gene: TRBJ1-1; CDR3aa: CASSFHPGGTEAFF; CDR3nt: TGTGCCAGCAGTTTCCATCCAGGGGGCACTGAAGCTTTCTTT
abundance: -; v_gene: TRBV5-4; d_gene: TRBD1; j_gene: TRBJ2-7; CDR3aa: CASSRTGGDEQYF; CDR3nt: TGTGCCAGCAGCAGGACAGGGGGCGACGAGCAGTACTTC
abundance: -; v_gene: TRBV15; d_gene: TRBD1; j_gene: TRBJ1-5; CDR3aa: CATSRFGQGQPQHF; CDR3nt: TGTGCCACCAGCAGATTCGGACAGGGTCAGCCCCAGCATTTT
abundance: once; v_gene: TRBV7-9; d_gene: -; j_gene: TRBJ1-2; CDR3aa: CASSPWSLPPSSDYGYTF; CDR3nt: TGTGCCAGCAGCCCTTGGTCTCTTCCCCCATCCTCGGACTATGGCTACACCTTC
abundance: -; v_gene: TRBV2; d_gene: -; j_gene: TRBJ2-3; CDR3aa: CASRVWAGAEDTQYF; CDR3nt: TGTGCCAGCAGAGTCTGGGCGGGGGCGGAAGATACGCAGTATTTT
abundance: medium-sized; v_gene: TRBV11-2; d_gene: -; j_gene: TRBJ1-4; CDR3aa: CASSLDLNEKLFF; CDR3nt: TGTGCCAGCAGCTTAGATCTGAATGAAAAACTGTTTTTT
abundance: -; v_gene: TRBV5-5; d_gene: -; j_gene: TRBJ2-3; CDR3aa: CASSHWKAAADTQYF; CDR3nt: TGTGCCAGCAGTCACTGGAAGGCGGCAGCAGATACGCAGTATTTT
abundance: few; v_gene: TRBV11-3; d_gene: TRBD1; j_gene: TRBJ2-1; CDR3aa: CASEDRERDEQFF; CDR3nt: TGTGCCAGCGAGGACAGGGAGAGGGATGAGCAGTTCTTC
abundance: few; v_gene: TRBV5-6; d_gene: -; j_gene: TRBJ1-5; CDR3aa: CASSFGDQPQHF; CDR3nt: TGTGCCAGCAGCTTCGGGGATCAGCCCCAGCATTTT